This T cell receptor (beta chain) emerged from a study of blood T cell repertoires in COVID-19. Study summary: Acute and convalescent COVID-19 samples came from the United States, Italy and Spain. T cells, B-cell-depleted T cells, or PBMCs provided the cDNA or gDNA that served as material.

V dropped 4 bases and J dropped 5 bases, with 11 bases sitting between them. The germline CDR1 and CDR2 sequences are SEHNR and FQNEAQ (reference sequence). CDR3 size: 14 residues. In the authors' workflow: Reference gene primer amplification in the assay estimated nucleated cell counts. Data came from immunoSEQ multiplex PCR; TCRdb stores just in-frame clones and leaves some out. The D gene and trimming were derived from the DNA, and the V and J assignments and clone size from that table. The sample has roughly 290,000 clones, 75% to 90% seen once. The specimen was peripheral blood. The source is a woman between 55 and 75 years old with acute or convalescent COVID-19. The rearrangement links TRBV7-9 to TRBJ1-4; D is perhaps TRBD1 (6 bases). The CDR3 DNA is TGTGCCAGCAGCTCGGACAGAAACAATGAAAAACTGTTTTTT. This encodes CASSSDRNNEKLFF.